Below, 4 T cell receptor beta chains from the same sample are listed, as sequenced in a study of long-term antiretroviral therapy in people with HIV. The authors ran the immunoSEQ assay, v3.0, at survey level. TCRdb keeps only in-frame clones here, not all; method: immunoSEQ multiplex PCR. Of fewer than 45,000 clones listed, 80% to 90% are singletons. Sequencing was performed on unsorted PBMCs, taken 2.2 years after starting antiretroviral therapy. The receptors derive from a man younger than 35 with HIV.

The gene calls are TRBV27 and TRBJ2-7; a possible D gene is TRBD2 (5 bases). V gave up 3 bases and J gave up 2 bases, with 8 bases separating them. CDR1 and CDR2 from the germline V gene are MNHEY and SMNVEV (reference sequence). This CDR3 region has 13 residues. CDR3 residues: CASSFAAAYEQYF. The DNA of the CDR3 is TGTGCCAGCAGTTTTGCAGCGGCCTACGAGCAGTACTTC.

The chain employs TRBV27 and TRBJ1-1; TRBD1 aligns across 7 bases. The CDR3 covers 13 residues. CDR1 and CDR2 from the germline V gene are MNHEY and SMNVEV (reference sequence). Trimming cost V 7 bases and J 5 bases; bases outside gene matches: 7. CDR3 sequence: CASKEGARTEAFF. The CDR3 bases are TGTGCCAGCAAGGAGGGGGCGAGGACTGAAGCTTTCTTT.

The chain is built from TRBV5-6 and TRBJ2-1, with no clear D. The V and J ends lost 1 base and 0 bases respectively, with 11 bases between them. Germline-derived CDR1 and CDR2 are SGHDT and YYEEEE. The CDR3 length is 16 residues. The CDR3 region has the DNA TGTGCCAGCAGCTTGTTCGGCGCTATCTCCTACAATGAGCAGTTCTTC. Translation gives CASSLFGAISYNEQFF.

The chain uses TRBV18 and TRBJ2-7; possibly TRBD1 for D (6 bases). V dropped 3 bases and J dropped 2 bases, with 14 bases sitting between them. Germline V gene data show CDR1 as KGHSH and CDR2 as LQKENI. This CDR3 region has 15 residues. CDR3 sequence reads: CASSPGPDSPYEQYF. The CDR3 DNA sequence: TGTGCCAGCTCACCTGGTCCGGACAGTCCCTACGAGCAGTACTTC.